This entry concerns a single T cell receptor beta chain. Antigen unknown. The data were obtained in a study of beta chain features in type 1 diabetes. Broader study findings: Moderately but significantly shorter TCRB CDR3s were found in Type 1 diabetes patients in all four CD4+ subsets.

The whole isolated RNA underwent reverse transcription, so sequencing captured expressed TCRB transcripts. Repertoires were generated with immunoSEQ multiplex PCR, while TCRdb's copy carries only in-frame clones and drops some. Of hundreds of thousands of clones in the sample, about an eighth are singletons; the top ten hold approximately 0.042%. The CDR3 is 16 amino acids. V was pared by 5 bases and J by 6 bases, with 21 bases between. Germline loops: CDR1 MDHEN, CDR2 SYDVKM. The rearrangement joins TRBV28 to TRBJ2-3; a possible D gene is TRBD1 (5 bases). The sample comprised naive CD4+ T cells from blood. The sequence came from a man between 18 and 29 years old with type 1 diabetes. The chain's CDR3 is CASSPISEGVLDTQYF. The CDR3 coding sequence is TGTGCCAGCAGTCCCATATCCGAAGGGGTGTTGGATACGCAGTATTTT.